This entry lists 23 T cell receptor beta chains sequenced from one sample in a study of blood T cells in healthy people across ages. For the second PCR, which ran for roughly 6 to 12 cycles, a sample-barcoded 5' primer and a J-beta primer mix were used. Each CDR3 protein is one row after TCRdb ran MiXCR on the 5' RACE reads. The sample holds 600,000 or so distinct CDR3 sequences, less than 60% seen once. Sample: blood. The source is a man older than 75 in good health.

This chain connects TRBV15 to TRBJ2-1, with 9 bases lining up with TRBD2. The CDR3 extends over 18 amino acids. Looked up from germline, CDR1 is LNHNV and CDR2 is YYDKDF (reference sequence). The trim removed 0 bases at V and 2 bases at J, leaving 8 bases unmatched. This CDR3 is CATSRDGRSGGTYNEQFF. The CDR3 nucleotides are TGTGCCACCAGCAGAGACGGCCGTAGCGGGGGAACCTACAATGAGCAGTTCTTC.

At least ten counts were recorded for this clonotype. The chain links TRBV6-5 to TRBJ2-1, with TRBD1 matching 8 bases. Trimming cost V 2 bases and J 5 bases; bases outside gene matches: 8. The length of the CDR3 is 16 residues. Looked up from germline, CDR1 is MNHEY and CDR2 is SVGAGI. The CDR3 DNA follows: TGTGCCAGCAGTTACACACACAGGGGGACCAACAATGAGCAGTTCTTC. Residues: CASSYTHRGTNNEQFF.

This rearrangement joins TRBV29-1 to TRBJ2-7, with 9 positions matching TRBD1. The trim removed 3 bases at V and 7 bases at J, leaving 25 bases unmatched. This CDR3 comprises 19 residues. The germline CDR1 and CDR2 sequences are SQVTM and ANQGSEA. The CDR3: CSVESPGGQGLNRPLEQYF. The CDR3 DNA sequence: TGCAGCGTTGAGTCCCCGGGGGGACAGGGCCTCAACAGACCCCTGGAGCAGTACTTC.

V usage is TRBV12-3 or TRBV12-4 and J usage is TRBJ1-2, with unresolved D. V was cut by 4 bases and J by 5 bases, with 14 bases left in between. This CDR3 comprises 14 residues. For the CDR3, the DNA is TGTGCCAGCAGTTCTCCGACGGTGGAATATGGCTACACCTTC. It codes for CASSSPTVEYGYTF.

This clonotype was seen ten or more times. A single base separates this from a much larger clone, so it may be a read error. The chain couples TRBV6-5 to TRBJ2-5; 15 bases line up with TRBD2. The CDR3 covers 16 residues. V lost 4 bases and J lost 11; bases outside the gene matches: 11. Germline assignment: CDR1 MNHEY and CDR2 SVGAGI. CDR3 amino acids: CASSSPGTSGRNEQYF. CDR3 bases: TGTGCCAGCAGTTCTCCGGGGACTAGCGGGAGGAATGAGCAGTACTTC.

The rearrangement uses TRBV20-1 and TRBJ1-4; a weak D match, TRBD1 (5 bases). The germline V gene encodes CDR1 DFQATT and CDR2 SNEGSKA (reference sequence). This CDR3 is 17 amino acids long. V was shortened by 0 bases and J by 7 bases, with 21 bases between the two germline ends. The CDR3 protein is CSARDRSREDRGEKLFF. The CDR3 bases are TGCAGTGCTAGAGATCGGAGCAGGGAGGATCGGGGTGAAAAACTGTTTTTT.

The V call is TRBV28, the J call TRBJ1-5; 8 nucleotides agree with TRBD1. CDR1 is MDHEN, CDR2 SYDVKM, per germline. Unmatched junction bases numbered 3, after V lost 8 bases and J lost 0 bases. The CDR3 has 14 amino acids. Written as DNA, the CDR3 is TGTGCCAGCCAGACAGGGGATAGCAATCAGCCCCAGCATTTT. Its translation: CASQTGDSNQPQHF.

The rearrangement uses TRBV10-3 and TRBJ2-7, with 7 bases matching TRBD2. The V gene's germline CDR1 is ENHRY and CDR2 SYGVKD. V lost 5 bases and J lost 4; bases outside the gene matches: 8. The CDR3 has 14 residues. CDR3: CAISPAGGGYEQYF. CDR3 nucleotides: TGTGCCATCAGTCCAGCCGGGGGAGGGTACGAGCAGTACTTC.

The genes are TRBV10-2 and TRBJ2-2; 7 positions agree with TRBD1. CDR3 length: 16 amino acids. The V gene end was trimmed by 6 bases and the J gene end by 3 bases; junction bases not matched to a gene: 10. CDR1 and CDR2 (germline): WSHSY, SAAADI. CDR3 amino acids: CASSEEAGGYTGELFF. CDR3 DNA: TGCGCCAGCAGCGAGGAGGCAGGGGGTTACACCGGGGAGCTGTTTTTT.

This chain uses TRBV5-1 with TRBJ2-3; 7 bases are shared with TRBD2. J was trimmed by 6 bases and V by 0 bases; bases with no gene match: 10. This CDR3 is built from 16 residues. The V gene's germline CDR1 is SGHRS and CDR2 YFSETQ. CDR3 amino acids: CASSLGREAVSDTQYF. The DNA of the CDR3 is TGCGCCAGCAGCTTGGGACGGGAGGCAGTTTCGGATACGCAGTATTTT.

V gene TRBV7-9 combines with J gene TRBJ2-2; perhaps TRBD2 as D (6 bases). The CDR3 totals 15 residues. Germline loops: CDR1 SEHNR, CDR2 FQNEAQ (reference sequence). V dropped 0 bases and J dropped 4 bases, with 9 bases sitting between them. The CDR3: CASSLAGGGTGELFF. The CDR3 DNA reads as TGTGCCAGCAGCTTAGCGGGAGGCGGCACCGGGGAGCTGTTTTTT.

This clonotype was seen ten or more times. CDR3 sequence: CASSRQGYDYGYTF. CDR3 coding DNA: TGTGCCAGCAGTAGACAGGGTTACGACTATGGCTACACCTTC. V and J are TRBV6-5 and TRBJ1-2, with TRBD1 matching over 7 bases. Trimming removed 5 bases from V and 3 bases from J; junction bases left unmatched: 6. The CDR3 spans 14 residues. Per germline, CDR1 MNHEY and CDR2 SVGAGI.

The V call is TRBV7-2, the J call TRBJ2-3, with 8 bases matching TRBD2. CDR3 length equals 19 residues. Unmatched junction bases numbered 14, after V lost 2 bases and J lost 1 base. Germline V gene sequence: CDR1 SGHTA, CDR2 FQGNSA. The CDR3 protein is CASSLIALAGNTRTDTQYF. For the CDR3, the DNA is TGTGCCAGCAGCTTAATTGCGCTAGCGGGCAACACCCGCACAGATACGCAGTATTTT.

This clonotype showed up just a few times. The chain links TRBV7-2 to TRBJ1-5; the D is unclear. Looked up from germline, CDR1 is SGHTA and CDR2 is FQGNSA. Trimming stripped 0 bases from V and 6 bases from J, with 6 bases between. CDR3 size: 13 residues. The CDR3 loop is CASSLAFGQPQHF. The CDR3 DNA reads TGTGCCAGCAGCTTAGCTTTCGGTCAGCCCCAGCATTTT.

The J gene is TRBJ2-7, the V gene TRBV6-6, with D unresolved. CDR3 length: 14 amino acids. Trimming shortened V by 4 bases and J by 7 bases, and 17 bases separated the two germline ends. In germline, CDR1 is MNHNY, CDR2 SVGAGI (reference sequence). CDR3 loop: CASSSPGDFNEQYF. DNA of the CDR3: TGTGCCAGCAGTTCCCCTGGGGATTTCAATGAGCAGTACTTC.

The rearrangement joins TRBV11-2 to TRBJ2-3, with a tentative D call TRBD1 (5 bases). Per germline, CDR1 SGHAT and CDR2 FQNNGV. The V end lost 1 base, the J end lost 9 bases, and 17 bases lay between the germline ends. CDR3 length: 15 amino acids. CDR3 nucleotides: TGTGCCAGCAGCTTAGTCCAGGGCCAAATTGGAACGCAGTATTTT. It translates to CASSLVQGQIGTQYF.

V and J are TRBV30 and TRBJ2-1, with TRBD2 identical over 7 bases. V shed 6 bases, J shed 3 bases, and the junction held 8 bases outside the gene matches. Germline V gene sequence: CDR1 GTSNPN, CDR2 SVGIG (reference sequence). The CDR3 spans 14 residues. The CDR3 DNA is TGTGCCTGTCTCGGGGGAGGGATCTACAATGAGCAGTTCTTC. Translating it yields CACLGGGIYNEQFF.

This clonotype showed up many times. The chain joins TRBV6-5 to TRBJ1-6; 7 bases are shared with TRBD1. This CDR3 spans 15 amino acids. Germline CDR1 MNHEY, CDR2 SVGAGI. V was clipped by 2 bases and J by 8 bases; unmatched bases: 6. CDR3 sequence: CASSYQNRGDSPLHF. The CDR3 coding sequence is TGTGCCAGCAGTTACCAAAACAGGGGTGATTCACCCCTCCACTTT.

As regards this clonotype: This sequence may be a read error, since a much larger clone differs from it by one base. The J gene is TRBJ1-1, the V gene TRBV6-5, with D possibly TRBD1 on 5 matching bases. Germline CDR1 MNHEY, CDR2 SVGAGI. Trimming shortened V by 3 bases and J by 6 bases, and 17 bases separated the two germline ends. This CDR3 comprises 15 residues. Here the CDR3 reads CASSYSVQGWAEAFF. The CDR3 DNA reads TGTGCCAGCAGTTATTCCGTCCAGGGTTGGGCTGAAGCTTTCTTT.

This clonotype was recorded at least ten times. The V call is TRBV6-5, the J call TRBJ2-7; 9 bases map to TRBD2. Germline CDR1 is MNHEY and CDR2 is SVGAGI. V lost 6 bases, J lost 2 bases, and 11 bases stayed unmatched. This CDR3 contains 16 residues. For the CDR3, the DNA is TGTGCCAGCAGCCGAGGTCGGCTAGCGGGGACCTACGAGCAGTACTTC. Protein product: CASSRGRLAGTYEQYF.

The V call is TRBV7-9, the J call TRBJ2-5; either TRBD1 or TRBD2 may supply D (11 bases each). The V gene's germline CDR1 is SEHNR and CDR2 FQNEAQ (reference sequence). This CDR3 spans 18 amino acids. V shed 5 bases and J shed 5 bases, with 27 bases lying between them. Here the CDR3 DNA reads TGTGCCAGCAGCCGAGGGACAGGGGGACTAGCGGCCCAGGAGACCCAGTACTTC. Translating gives CASSRGTGGLAAQETQYF.

This chain uses TRBV7-2 with TRBJ2-1; 9 positions agree with TRBD2. The junction had 12 bases not matched to a gene; V was cut back by 1 base and J by 8 bases. The germline V gene encodes CDR1 SGHTA and CDR2 FQGNSA. There are 17 residues in the CDR3. The CDR3 nucleotides read TGTGCCAGCAGCTTAGACTTGGGCGGGGGGGCCTCCGATGAGCAGTTCTTC. Protein product: CASSLDLGGGASDEQFF.

The rearrangement uses TRBV7-2 and TRBJ1-1; TRBD1 matches at 7 bases. The V segment lost 6 bases and the J segment 4 bases; nucleotides outside the gene matches: 8. Per germline, CDR1 SGHTA and CDR2 FQGNSA. The CDR3 is 14 residues long. The CDR3 region is CASRPDRVPTEAFF. For the CDR3, the DNA is TGTGCCAGCAGGCCAGACAGGGTGCCCACTGAAGCTTTCTTT.